This T cell receptor (beta chain) stems from a study of intratumoral heterogeneity in liver cancer. Regarding the research as a whole: In the full approximately 14-patient cohort, the median age was around 59 years and the majority of patients were male. To examine intratumor heterogeneity, the study integrated RNA-seq, DNA sequencing, TCR-seq and SNP array data obtained from multiple regions of hepatocellular carcinoma specimens. A total of 71 multiregional samples from about 15 HCC patients, consisting of 51 tumoral and around 20 adjacent nontumoral regions, were included in the overall cohort. Study-level results and caveats: RNA-seq-based estimates of regional differences in tumor-infiltrating lymphocyte burden were reportedly confirmed by TCR sequencing. Within each of the two sequenced patients, overall T cell clonality showed no significant difference between tumor regions. Limitations acknowledged by the authors included a relatively low number of patients and under-sampled representation of tumor-infiltrating lymphocytes. In each sequenced patient, tumor region a showed significantly more unique T-cell clonal expansions than tumor region b.

Notes on this clone: Its antigen remains unidentified. Base qualities are not at hand, and no much larger clone is one base apart.

TCR beta chain CDR3 regions were sequenced from genomic DNA using the immunoSEQ assay. Rearranged VDJ segments were amplified with primers that anneal to V and J segments. In the source study's methods: The ImmunoSeq Analyzer software was used to calculate clonality and richness metrics. Fisher's exact test, supplemented by a beta-binomial method for added stringency, was applied to identify differentially abundant clones between regions. As stored in TCRdb, this immuneACCESS dataset retains in-frame rearrangements with V and J assigned. A fraction of the clones does not appear; measured against another copy, unresolved V genes explain less than half of the discrepancy, and the remainder lacks a known reason. Clonal size and the V and J genes are those of that table, whereas D and trimming came from the DNA. The sample table holds fewer than 3,000 clones, of which 71% were seen once. The ten largest clones take up about 47% of the sample.

Between the V and J ends, shortened by 3 bases and 8 bases respectively, the junction contains 10 bases. The germline V gene sets CDR1 to MDHEN and CDR2 to SYDVKM. The CDR3 has 12 amino acids, counting the end cysteine and phenylalanine. Left in the record is the CDR3 DNA by itself, 36 bases read in frame from the first base. The H label marked samples taken from distinct, geographically separated regions of the hepatocellular carcinoma nodule. Every patient had early-stage hepatocellular carcinoma and received no therapy prior to surgical resection. Sampled areas lacked macroscopic evidence of necrosis or hemorrhage. Multiple regions from a couple of patients were subjected to TCR sequencing (ImmunoSeq). Frozen tissue samples from resection were taken at least 1 cm away from one another. Genomic DNA was isolated from bulk tissue with the DNeasy blood and tissue kit.

The sample in question was tumor tissue, obtained before any cancer treatment. The V and J genes are TRBV28 and TRBJ1-2; no D segment can be confidently identified. This receptor was identified in a woman in her 70s with hepatocellular carcinoma. In nucleotide form, the sequence is TGTGCCAGCAGTTTGAGCTTGGGGGGCTACACCTTC. It translates to CASSLSLGGYTF.